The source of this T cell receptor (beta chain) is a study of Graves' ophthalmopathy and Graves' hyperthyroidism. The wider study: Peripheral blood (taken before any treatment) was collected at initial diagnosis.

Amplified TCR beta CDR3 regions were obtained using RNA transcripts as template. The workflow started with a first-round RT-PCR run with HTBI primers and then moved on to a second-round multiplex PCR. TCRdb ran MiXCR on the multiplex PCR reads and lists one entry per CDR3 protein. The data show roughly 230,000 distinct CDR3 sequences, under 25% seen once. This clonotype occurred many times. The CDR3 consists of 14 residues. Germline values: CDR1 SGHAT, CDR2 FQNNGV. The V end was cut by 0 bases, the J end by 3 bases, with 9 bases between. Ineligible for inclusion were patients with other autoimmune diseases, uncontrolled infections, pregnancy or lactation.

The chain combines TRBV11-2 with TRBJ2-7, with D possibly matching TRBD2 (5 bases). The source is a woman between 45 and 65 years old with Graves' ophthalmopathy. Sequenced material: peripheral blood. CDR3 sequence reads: CASSLEAVDYEQYF. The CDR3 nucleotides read TGTGCCAGCAGCTTAGAAGCGGTGGACTACGAGCAGTACTTC. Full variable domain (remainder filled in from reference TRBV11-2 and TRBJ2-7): EAGVAQSPRYKIIEKRQSVAFWCNPISGHATLYWYQQILGQGPKLLIQFQNNGVVDDSQLPKDRFSAERLKGVDSTLKIQPAKLEDSAVYLCASSLEAVDYEQYFGPGTRLTVT.